This entry concerns a single TCR beta chain. This entry is derived from a study of blood T cell repertoires in COVID-19. TCRdb's table, derived via immunoSEQ multiplex PCR, lists solely in-frame clones and lacks some. The sample holds 250,000 to 300,000 clones, about nine tenths seen once. The clonotype comes from a woman aged 40-49 years who had recovered from COVID-19. Material for sequencing was PBMCs or T cells enriched from blood (not recorded which).

CDR3 residues: CASSLGGFGEQYF. Here the CDR3 DNA reads TGTGCCAGCAGCTTGGGAGGGTTCGGCGAGCAGTACTTC. This chain uses TRBV5-4 with TRBJ2-7; maybe TRBD2 (5 bases). Germline V gene sequence: CDR1 SGHNT, CDR2 YYREEE (reference sequence). This CDR3 has 13 residues. The V end lost 0 bases, the J end lost 6 bases, and 10 bases lay between the germline ends.